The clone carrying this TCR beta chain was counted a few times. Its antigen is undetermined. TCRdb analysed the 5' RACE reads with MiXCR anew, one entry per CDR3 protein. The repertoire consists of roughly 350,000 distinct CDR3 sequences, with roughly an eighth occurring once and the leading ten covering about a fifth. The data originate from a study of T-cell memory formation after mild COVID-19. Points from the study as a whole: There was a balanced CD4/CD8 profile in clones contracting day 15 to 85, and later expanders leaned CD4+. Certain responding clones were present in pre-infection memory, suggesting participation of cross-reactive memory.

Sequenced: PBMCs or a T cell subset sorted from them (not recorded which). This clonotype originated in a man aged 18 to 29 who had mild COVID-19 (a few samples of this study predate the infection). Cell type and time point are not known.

The CDR3 spells CATGRGDSYEQYV. The CDR3 DNA reads as TGTGCCACCGGGCGCGGGGACTCCTACGAGCAGTACGTC. The chain carries TRBV15 and TRBJ2-7, with D possibly being TRBD2 (6 bases). The CDR3 covers 13 residues. The germline V and J ends were trimmed by 8 bases and 0 bases, with 11 bases remaining between them. Germline assignment: CDR1 LNHNV and CDR2 YYDKDF (reference sequence).